This TCR beta chain is drawn from a study of T-cell reconstitution after alpha-beta-depleted transplantation in children. Germline V gives CDR1 PRHDT, CDR2 FYEKMQ (reference sequence). J lost 6 bases, V lost 5 bases, and 6 bases had no gene match. The CDR3 runs to 14 residues. This clonotype has more than one count but fewer than ten. Construction of the TCRbeta library involved unique molecular identifiers. TCRdb reprocessed the PCR reads via MiXCR and lists one record per CDR3 protein. The sample includes about 640,000 distinct CDR3 sequences, 16% seen only once; the top ten take 0.8% to 1.1%. The source material was PBMCs from the stem cell graft donor, sampled from the stem cell graft. The source of this sequence is a human donor who donated a stem cell graft to a child with acute myeloid leukemia. The V call is TRBV13, the J call TRBJ1-4; 7 nucleotides line up with TRBD1. CDR3 protein: CASSPGRGHEKLFF. In DNA, the CDR3 is TGTGCCAGCAGCCCCGGGAGGGGGCATGAAAAACTGTTTTTT.